These 13 T cell receptor beta chains came from one sample sequenced in a study of beta chain features in type 1 diabetes. Expressed TCRB transcripts got sequenced, as all isolated RNA was reverse transcribed. Sequencing was performed with immunoSEQ multiplex PCR; in TCRdb, only in-frame clones are kept and a portion is missing. The sample yields 900,000 or so clones, about a sixth seen once. Sequencing was done on a sample of naive CD4+ T cells from blood. These receptors all stem from a young woman in good health.

This clone has a handful of counts. The V gene is TRBV15, the J gene TRBJ2-5; no firm D call. V shed 3 bases and J shed 3 bases, with 5 bases lying between them. CDR1 is LNHNV and CDR2 is YYDKDF in the germline V gene (reference sequence). This CDR3 is 12 amino acids long. CDR3 residues: CATSRLKETQYF. In nucleotides, the CDR3 is TGTGCCACCAGCAGGCTCAAAGAGACCCAGTACTTC.

This clone showed up just a few times. The chain couples TRBV6-1 to TRBJ2-1, with D uncertain. CDR3 size: 15 residues. Germline CDR1 MNHNS, CDR2 SASEGT. Trimming left V 1 base short and J 4 bases short, with 11 bases between. The CDR3 region has the DNA TGTGCCAGCAGTGAAGGGTTCAAGCCATACAATGAGCAGTTCTTC. It specifies CASSEGFKPYNEQFF.

The rearrangement joins TRBV28 to TRBJ1-1; D is undetermined. The germline V and J ends were trimmed by 3 bases and 4 bases, with 12 bases remaining between them. CDR1 MDHEN and CDR2 SYDVKM come from the germline V gene. The CDR3 extends over 14 amino acids. This CDR3 is CASSLGVGSTEAFF. CDR3 bases: TGTGCCAGCAGTTTGGGCGTGGGGTCCACTGAAGCTTTCTTT. The full variable domain, in which reference TRBV28 and TRBJ1-1 provide the parts outside the CDR3, is DVKVTQSSRYLVKRTGEKVFLECVQDMDHENMFWYRQDPGLGLRLIYFSYDVKMKEKGDIPEGYSVSREKKERFSLILESASTNQTSMYLCASSLGVGSTEAFFGQGTRLTVV.

This clone occurred a few times. This chain connects TRBV15 to TRBJ2-1; 7 bases fit TRBD2. Germline V gene data show CDR1 as LNHNV and CDR2 as YYDKDF (reference sequence). The CDR3 has 15 residues. The junction had 11 bases not matched to a gene; V was cut back by 5 bases and J by 7 bases. CDR3 residues: CATSRVGAGSNEQFF. Written as DNA, the CDR3 is TGTGCCACCAGCCGGGTGGGAGCGGGATCAAATGAGCAGTTCTTC.

The genes are TRBV7-9 and TRBJ1-4; D uncertain. The CDR3 runs to 12 residues. Germline loops: CDR1 SEHNR, CDR2 FQNEAQ (reference sequence). With 0 bases removed from V and 8 bases from J, the gap between germline ends came to 4 bases. DNA for the CDR3: TGTGCCAGCAGCTTAGCGCAAGAAAAACTGTTTTTT. This sequence encodes CASSLAQEKLFF.

The chain uses TRBV19 and TRBJ1-5, with unresolved D. Trimming pared 7 bases from V and 2 bases from J, leaving 9 bases between. CDR1 LNHDA and CDR2 SQIVND come from the germline V gene (reference sequence). This CDR3 region has 13 residues. In DNA, the CDR3 is TGTGCCAGTACTCCGAGGGGCAATCAGCCCCAGCATTTT. The encoded protein is CASTPRGNQPQHF.

This clone was detected only a few times. The chain joins TRBV6-5 to TRBJ2-5; D call uncertain. TRBJ2-7 matches the DNA end more closely, so the J call is doubtful. This CDR3 is 15 amino acids long. Germline V gene lookup returns CDR1 MNHEY and CDR2 SVGAGI. The CDR3: CASSYREPSTYEQYF. Written as DNA, the CDR3 is TGTGCCAGCAGTTACAGAGAGCCGTCCACCTACGAGCAGTACTTC.

This chain connects TRBV7-6 to TRBJ2-3; D ambiguous. Germline-derived CDR1 and CDR2 are SGHVS and FNYEAQ. The V end lost 1 base, the J end lost 0 bases, and 8 bases lay between the germline ends. This CDR3 has 15 amino acids. The CDR3 DNA sequence: TGTGCCAGCAGCTTAGAGGCGGCTAGCACAGATACGCAGTATTTT. It codes for CASSLEAASTDTQYF.

The chain uses TRBV2 and TRBJ2-2; D may correspond to TRBD1 or TRBD2 (6 bases each). Germline values: CDR1 SNHLY, CDR2 FYNNEI. The germline V and J ends were trimmed by 3 bases and 6 bases, with 17 bases remaining between them. The CDR3 is 16 residues long. The DNA of the CDR3 is TGTGCCAGCAGTGAGCGACAGGTTAGGGACTCCGGGGAGCTGTTTTTT. This encodes CASSERQVRDSGELFF.

V is TRBV6-5 and J is TRBJ2-7, with 10 nucleotides matching TRBD1. Unmatched junction bases numbered 1, after V lost 2 bases and J lost 3 bases. Germline-derived CDR1 and CDR2 are MNHEY and SVGAGI. The CDR3 sequence is 14 residues long. CDR3: CASSYGQGDYEQYF. The CDR3 DNA reads as TGTGCCAGCAGTTACGGACAGGGGGACTACGAGCAGTACTTC.

J is TRBJ2-1 and V is TRBV18; a possible D gene is TRBD2 (5 bases). The V gene's germline CDR1 is KGHSH and CDR2 LQKENI. Trimming removed 0 bases at V and 4 bases at J, with 13 bases between. There are 16 residues in the CDR3. The CDR3 DNA sequence: TGTGCCAGCTCACCACCGGTCAGCGGAAAGTACAATGAGCAGTTCTTC. This codes for CASSPPVSGKYNEQFF.

This clone was found a few times. This chain uses TRBV5-5 with TRBJ2-3, with D possibly matching TRBD2 (5 bases). This CDR3 is 14 amino acids long. Germline CDR1 is SGHKS and CDR2 is YYEKEE (reference sequence). The V end was cut by 0 bases, the J end by 4 bases, with 9 bases between. The CDR3 reads CASSLDPGADTQYF. Written as DNA, the CDR3 is TGTGCCAGCAGCTTGGATCCCGGGGCAGATACGCAGTATTTT.

J is TRBJ1-5 and V is TRBV25-1, with 7 bases fitting TRBD1. The ends lost 6 bases at V and 3 bases at J; junction bases unmatched: 11. CDR3 length equals 16 residues. Germline loops: CDR1 MGHDK, CDR2 SYGVNS. Written as DNA, the CDR3 is TGTGCCAGCAGCCTCCCGGGACAGCGGGTCAATCAGCCCCAGCATTTT. It codes for CASSLPGQRVNQPQHF.